The source of this TCR beta chain is a study of blood T cell repertoires in COVID-19 (dated by TCRdb to about 2020). General notes on the study: Samples covering the acute and convalescent phases of COVID-19 were provided by collaborators in the United States, Italy and Spain. The repertoires were released in a freely available public database meant as a resource for research on the immune response to SARS-CoV-2. The material from the prospective study consisted of cDNA or gDNA derived from T cells, B-cell-depleted T cells, or PBMCs. A de-identified subject ID, COVID-19 status, age in years and sex were almost always included in the sample metadata. Samples were obtained from the ongoing ImmuneRACE study (first 160 participants) and from over 1,000 subjects provided by 6 global collaborators. HLA class I and class II types, where available, came from metadata supplied by the sample provider rather than from assay-based typing. Subjects who had been exposed to COVID-19, were actively infected with it, or had recovered from it provided the deeply sampled blood TCRbeta repertoires that made up the dataset. Results and caveats for the whole study, not just this receptor: Clinical and demographic metadata were provided uncurated, with the amount varying by source and participant.

Worth noting for this clone: It lacks a known antigen. Qualities for individual bases were not recorded, and no much larger clone is one base off.

TCRbeta CDR3 regions were amplified from genomic DNA using the immunoSEQ Assay, a bias-controlled multiplex PCR. The original pipeline was this. Nucleated cell counts per sample were estimated from amplification of reference gene primers within the assay. To quantify the absolute abundance of each unique TCRbeta CDR3 rearrangement, sequence reads were collapsed and filtered. For each sample, productive Simpson clonality was calculated as the square root of Simpson's diversity index across productive rearrangements. TCRdb carries this immuneACCESS record with in-frame sequences only. Its versions omit some clonotypes, under half of them owing to an unresolved V gene in the studies checked, with the rest unexplained. The D gene and trimming were derived from the DNA, and the V and J assignments and clone size from that table. This sample holds over 45,000 clones; approximately 83% were observed only once. About 59% of the sample rests with the top ten.

Collaborating institutions collected whole blood in K2EDTA tubes following their own protocols. For TCRbeta analysis, collaborator samples were shipped as frozen whole blood, as isolated PBMCs, or as DNA extracted from either sample type. The CDR3 contains 16 residues, cysteine and phenylalanine counted. Only the CDR3 portion is preserved as DNA: 48 bases, with reading frame beginning at the first base. The V end loses 1 base and the J end loses 1 base, and a stretch of 11 bases separates them. CDR1 and CDR2 are read off the germline V gene as LGHNA and YNFKEQ. The sequence links TRBV4-2 to TRBJ2-4, and the D gene may be TRBD2, 5 bases matching. The sample taken for sequencing was peripheral blood. This clonotype was sampled from a man in his 70s with acute or convalescent COVID-19. For the CDR3, the sequence is CASSQGGSTAKNIQYF. The bases read TGTGCCAGCAGCCAAGGAGGGTCTACGGCCAAAAACATTCAGTACTTC.